This TCR beta chain is from a study of graft-versus-host responses after intestinal transplantation. In the study overall: Among the recipients, all got anti-thymocyte globulin induction and then tacrolimus and steroids for approximately 3 years. The study, taken as a whole, reports: Among circulating GvH clones, peak levels were associated with early post-transplant declines in HvG clones. Investigators detected GvH clones in recipient marrow, with some emerging earlier in ileum or blood. Those patients showing graft-donor T cell macrochimerism displayed high graft-versus-host to host-versus-graft clonal ratios in allografts.

The data were produced by immunoSEQ multiplex PCR, yet TCRdb's version contains in-frame clones alone and is incomplete. The data contain 80,000 to 90,000 clones, roughly 92% of them seen just once; the ten biggest clones take up roughly 0.31%. Germline V gene sequence: CDR1 MNHEY, CDR2 SMNVEV (reference sequence). V was pared by 4 bases and J by 3 bases, with 6 bases of the junction left unmatched. This CDR3 is built from 15 residues. With regard to this clone: Its antigen is unidentified.

The V gene is TRBV27, the J gene TRBJ2-7, with 10 bases fitting TRBD1. This sequence was found in a human donor who received an intestinal transplant. Source: unstimulated CD4+ T cells sorted from spleen or lymph node cells, taken before intestinal transplant. The CDR3 DNA is TGTGCCAGCAGTTCGCCGGGACAGGGGCGCTACGAGCAGTACTTC. It yields the protein CASSSPGQGRYEQYF.